This is a list of T cell receptor beta chains from one sample in a study of blood T cell repertoires in COVID-19. TCRdb keeps only in-frame clones here, not all; method: immunoSEQ multiplex PCR. This repertoire shows roughly 150,000 clones, 79% found once; its top ten account for more than 7%. The source material was peripheral blood. The receptors derive from a woman aged 55-75 years with COVID-19, enrolled during active disease. Both conserved end residues are part of each CDR3. A D gene is named only where the DNA matches it firmly. For some rows the clone size is stated as once, few or many, or as a class when expanded; others skip it.

d_gene: -
j_gene: TRBJ2-1
v_gene: TRBV9
abundance: -
CDR3aa: CASSARLMSSYNEQFF
CDR3nt: TGTGCCAGCAGCGCTAGACTGATGAGCTCCTACAATGAGCAGTTCTTC

d_gene: TRBD1
j_gene: TRBJ1-4
v_gene: TRBV11-2
abundance: once
CDR3aa: CASSFGQGGNEKLFF
CDR3nt: TGTGCCAGCAGCTTCGGACAGGGGGGTAATGAAAAACTGTTTTTT

d_gene: TRBD1
j_gene: TRBJ1-2
v_gene: TRBV27
abundance: few
CDR3aa: CASSLIGGAGGYTF
CDR3nt: TGTGCCAGCAGTTTAATAGGGGGCGCCGGTGGCTACACCTTC

d_gene: -
j_gene: TRBJ2-1
v_gene: TRBV7-3
abundance: -
CDR3aa: CASSLDPGDEQFF
CDR3nt: TGTGCCAGCAGCTTAGACCCAGGTGATGAGCAGTTCTTC

d_gene: TRBD1
j_gene: TRBJ1-2
v_gene: TRBV2
abundance: -
CDR3aa: CASSERTGGGYTF
CDR3nt: TGTGCCAGCAGTGAAAGGACAGGTGGTGGCTACACCTTC

d_gene: TRBD2
j_gene: TRBJ2-5
v_gene: TRBV5-1
abundance: -
CDR3aa: CASSAGLAGQETQYF
CDR3nt: TGCGCCAGCAGCGCGGGACTAGCGGGGCAAGAGACCCAGTACTTC

d_gene: -
j_gene: TRBJ1-4
v_gene: TRBV14
abundance: -
CDR3aa: CASSVYRGEKLFF
CDR3nt: TGTGCCAGCAGCGTATATCGGGGTGAAAAACTGTTTTTT

d_gene: TRBD2
j_gene: TRBJ2-1
v_gene: TRBV7-9
abundance: few
CDR3aa: CASSLLRGGNEQFF
CDR3nt: TGTGCCAGCAGCTTATTGCGGGGAGGGAATGAGCAGTTCTTC

d_gene: -
j_gene: TRBJ1-6
v_gene: TRBV10-2
abundance: -
CDR3aa: CASSRDTSYALHF
CDR3nt: TGCGCCAGCAGCCGAGACACCTCCTACGCTCTCCACTTT

d_gene: -
j_gene: TRBJ2-2
v_gene: TRBV7-8
abundance: -
CDR3aa: CASSLVSANTGELFF
CDR3nt: TGTGCCAGCAGCTTAGTGAGTGCGAACACCGGGGAGCTGTTTTTT

d_gene: -
j_gene: TRBJ2-1
v_gene: TRBV4-2
abundance: -
CDR3aa: CASSQDSTSNGYNEQFF
CDR3nt: TGTGCCAGCAGCCAAGATTCCACTAGCAATGGTTATAATGAGCAGTTCTTC

d_gene: -
j_gene: TRBJ2-3
v_gene: TRBV2
abundance: -
CDR3aa: CASRSRTVSTDTQYF
CDR3nt: TGTGCCAGCAGAAGTAGGACAGTTAGCACAGATACGCAGTATTTT

d_gene: -
j_gene: TRBJ1-2
v_gene: TRBV4-1
abundance: -
CDR3aa: CASSQDAGSGYTF
CDR3nt: TGCGCCAGCAGCCAAGACGCGGGTTCTGGCTACACCTTC

d_gene: TRBD2
j_gene: TRBJ2-1
v_gene: TRBV9
abundance: -
CDR3aa: CASSVASGGVSDEQFF
CDR3nt: TGTGCCAGCAGCGTAGCGAGCGGGGGGGTGAGCGATGAGCAGTTCTTC

d_gene: TRBD1
j_gene: TRBJ2-7
v_gene: TRBV7-2
abundance: -
CDR3aa: CASSSRTGGAYEQYF
CDR3nt: TGTGCCAGCAGCTCAAGGACAGGGGGCGCGTACGAGCAGTACTTC

d_gene: TRBD1
j_gene: TRBJ1-1
v_gene: TRBV3-1/TRBV3-2
abundance: -
CDR3aa: CASSPSRGLAFF
CDR3nt: TGTGCCAGCAGCCCGTCCAGGGGGTTGGCTTTCTTT